The 10 T cell receptor beta chains reported below all come from one sample, sequenced in a study of radiation and T cells in renal cell carcinoma. Treatment given: 15 Gy SBRT to primary tumor, nephrectomy 4 weeks later. Data came from immunoSEQ multiplex PCR; TCRdb stores just in-frame clones and leaves some out. The sample consists of 18,000 or so clones, roughly 58% of them appearing once. The starting material was tumor tissue, obtained from a patient whose treatment included radiotherapy and nephrectomy. The origin of the receptors is a man aged 45-60 years with renal cell carcinoma.

CDR3: CASSEASLQDPQHF. The CDR3 DNA reads as TGTGCCAGCAGTGAAGCCTCCCTACAGGATCCCCAGCATTTT. The chain recombines TRBV6-1 with TRBJ1-5; tentative D call: TRBD1 (5 bases). Germline CDR1 reads MNHNS; CDR2 reads SASEGT. V was shortened by 0 bases and J by 10 bases, with 13 bases between the two germline ends. The CDR3 runs 14 residues.

This chain uses TRBV6-6 with TRBJ2-3, with D possibly TRBD2 on 6 matching bases. The V gene's germline CDR1 is MNHNY and CDR2 SVGAGI (reference sequence). V lost 6 bases, J lost 7 bases, and 17 bases lay in between. CDR3 length: 14 residues. The CDR3 DNA sequence: TGTGCCAGCAGCGACGGGGGACTTTCGTATACGCAGTATTTT. It encodes CASSDGGLSYTQYF.

V and J are TRBV28 and TRBJ2-7, with 8 bases that match TRBD1. The germline V gene has CDR1 MDHEN and CDR2 SYDVKM. V shed 4 bases, J shed 3 bases, and the junction held 11 bases outside the gene matches. This CDR3 region has 16 residues. For the CDR3, the DNA is TGTGCCAGCAGTTCACCCGGACAGGGTGGGAACTACGAGCAGTACTTC. Residues: CASSSPGQGGNYEQYF.

V is TRBV7-2 and J is TRBJ1-1, with 9 bases aligning to TRBD1. This CDR3 comprises 16 residues. CDR1 and CDR2 from the germline V gene are SGHTA and FQGNSA. Trimming took 6 bases from V and 3 from J; bases not matched to a gene: 11. CDR3: CASRVRDRVEDTEAFF. The CDR3 bases are TGTGCCAGCAGAGTGAGGGACAGGGTGGAGGACACTGAAGCTTTCTTT.

The J gene is TRBJ1-1, the V gene TRBV19; possibly TRBD1 for D (6 bases). Trimming removed 5 bases at V and 4 bases at J, with 11 bases between. The CDR3 length is 13 residues. Germline V CDR1 and CDR2: LNHDA, SQIVND (reference sequence). Here the CDR3 reads CASSDRLGTEAFF. The CDR3 DNA reads TGTGCCAGTAGTGACAGGCTGGGCACTGAAGCTTTCTTT.

The chain combines TRBV2 with TRBJ1-5; D unclear. The CDR3 contains 13 residues. The V end was cut by 1 base, the J end by 7 bases, with 8 bases between. The V gene's germline CDR1 is SNHLY and CDR2 FYNNEI. In DNA, the CDR3 is TGTGCCAGCAGTGAAGTTTTGGGGCAGCCCCAGCATTTT. This translates into CASSEVLGQPQHF.

The chain is built from TRBV7-2 and TRBJ2-2; possibly TRBD2 for D (6 bases). V lost 1 base and J lost 5, with 14 bases in between. The CDR3 runs to 16 residues. In germline, CDR1 is SGHTA, CDR2 FQGNSA. The chain's CDR3 is CASSLDRQRVTGELFF. The CDR3 nucleotides are TGTGCCAGCAGCTTAGACCGACAGCGGGTAACCGGGGAGCTGTTTTTT.

In this sample, this clone turned up once. The gene calls are TRBV7-9 and TRBJ1-3; D unclear. V lost 2 bases, J lost 2 bases, and 19 bases lay in between. CDR1 is SEHNR, CDR2 FQNEAQ, per germline (reference sequence). This CDR3 contains 18 residues. CDR3: CASSLKVALWGAGNTIYF. As DNA, the CDR3 is TGTGCCAGCAGCTTAAAGGTGGCTCTGTGGGGAGCTGGAAACACCATATATTTT.

This clone was seen once. V and J are TRBV5-1 and TRBJ2-1; TRBD2 is a possible D gene (5 bases). Trimming took off 6 bases at V and 7 bases at J, with 20 bases between the two ends. CDR3 size: 15 residues. Germline CDR1 and CDR2: SGHRS and YFSETQ. CDR3 DNA sequence: TGCGCCAGCACCAGCAACATAATGAGCGGTAATGAGCAGTTCTTC. This sequence encodes CASTSNIMSGNEQFF.

The chain links TRBV5-1 to TRBJ2-1, with 7 nucleotides matching TRBD1. Per germline, CDR1 SGHRS and CDR2 YFSETQ. This CDR3 is built from 13 residues. V was pared by 2 bases and J by 6 bases, with 2 bases of the junction left unmatched. This CDR3 reads CASSFEGANEQFF. The CDR3 coding sequence is TGCGCCAGCAGCTTCGAGGGGGCCAATGAGCAGTTCTTC.